The clone carrying this T cell receptor beta chain occurred once. The CDR3 has 13 residues. Trimming left V 5 bases short and J 5 bases short, with 12 bases between. Germline CDR1 MNHEY, CDR2 SMNVEV (reference sequence). TCRdb keeps only in-frame clones here, not all; method: immunoSEQ multiplex PCR. The data hold about 29,000 clones, with approximately 92% observed a single time. The sample originates from a study of T cell changes during pregnancy in multiple sclerosis. The gene calls are TRBV27 and TRBJ2-5; a weak D match, TRBD2 (5 bases). The sample in question was CD8+ T cells from peripheral blood mononuclear cells, obtained before pregnancy. The TCR comes from a female donor with multiple sclerosis, enrolled in a pregnancy study. As DNA, the CDR3 is TGTGCCAGCAGTAGAACTAGTGCCGAGACCCAGTACTTC. This sequence encodes CASSRTSAETQYF.